The 5 T cell receptor beta chains below were found in one sample sequenced in a study of early T cells in non-severe SARS-CoV-2 infection. In TCRdb, the 5' RACE reads were re-called with MiXCR into one record per CDR3 protein. In the table there are tens of thousands of distinct CDR3 sequences, about 4.3% of which are singletons. The sequencing sample was made of whole blood. All receptors derive from an adult who was a healthcare worker with PCR-confirmed SARS-CoV-2 infection or an uninfected control (not recorded which).

This clonotype was counted between two and nine times. V and J are TRBV4-2 and TRBJ2-5, with 13 positions matching TRBD2. The V gene's germline CDR1 is LGHNA and CDR2 YNFKEQ. The CDR3 sequence is 17 residues long. V lost 4 bases, J lost 5 bases, and 10 bases stayed unmatched. DNA of the CDR3: TGTGCCAGCAGCCCGAAAATACTAGCGGGGGGGCCCGAGACCCAGTACTTC. Protein sequence: CASSPKILAGGPETQYF.

This clonotype appeared many times. The chain is built from TRBV7-9 and TRBJ2-2, with a weak D call TRBD2 (6 bases). Trimming stripped 6 bases from V and 0 bases from J, with 11 bases between. The CDR3 sequence is 15 residues long. Germline V lookup: CDR1 SEHNR, CDR2 FQNEAQ (reference sequence). This CDR3 reads CASSPGTANTGELFF. DNA for the CDR3: TGTGCCAGCAGTCCCGGGACTGCGAACACCGGGGAGCTGTTTTTT.

At least ten counts were recorded for this clonotype. V is TRBV4-2 and J is TRBJ2-7; a possible D gene is TRBD2 (6 bases). Germline values: CDR1 LGHNA, CDR2 YNFKEQ. There are 16 residues in the CDR3. Trimming removed 1 base from V and 1 base from J, with 14 bases in between. The CDR3 loop reads CASSQAAGTGSYEQYF. The DNA of the CDR3 is TGTGCCAGCAGCCAAGCCGCGGGGACGGGTTCCTACGAGCAGTACTTC.

At least ten counts were recorded for this clonotype. In DNA, the CDR3 is TGTGCCAGCAGCCCCAGGGTGGGACAGGCTGAAGCTTTCTTT. It is translated as CASSPRVGQAEAFF. The V call is TRBV7-2, the J call TRBJ1-1; 8 bases line up with TRBD1. Looked up from germline, CDR1 is SGHTA and CDR2 is FQGNSA. This CDR3 has 14 amino acids. V trimming: 5 bases; J trimming: 6 bases; junction bases outside the gene matches: 8. Using reference TRBV7-2 and TRBJ1-1 for the parts outside the CDR3, the full variable domain is GAGVSQSPSNKVTEKGKDVELRCDPISGHTALYWYRQSLGQGLEFLIYFQGNSAPDKSGLPSDRFSAERTGGSVSTLTIQRTQQEDSAVYLCASSPRVGQAEAFFGQGTRLTVV.

This clonotype has ten or more counts. The rearrangement joins TRBV6-6 to TRBJ1-1; no definite D call. The V and J ends lost 10 bases and 1 base respectively, with 10 bases between them. Germline V lookup: CDR1 MNHNY, CDR2 SVGAGI (reference sequence). CDR3 length: 12 residues. CDR3 nucleotide sequence: TGTGCCACCAAAATGGGGAACACTGAAGCTTTCTTT. It is translated as CATKMGNTEAFF.